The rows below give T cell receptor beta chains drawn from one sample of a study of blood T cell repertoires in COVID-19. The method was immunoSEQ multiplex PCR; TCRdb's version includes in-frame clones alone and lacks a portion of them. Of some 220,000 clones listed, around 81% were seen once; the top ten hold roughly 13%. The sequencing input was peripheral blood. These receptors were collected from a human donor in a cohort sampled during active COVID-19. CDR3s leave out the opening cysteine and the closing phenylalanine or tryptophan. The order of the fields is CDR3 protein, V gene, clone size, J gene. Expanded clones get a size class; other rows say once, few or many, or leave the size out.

SVLQPNNEQF | TRBV29-1 | few | TRBJ2-1
ASSVETAMNTEAF | TRBV2 | . | TRBJ1-1
SAIGTRPQH | TRBV20-1 | . | TRBJ1-5
ASSVTGTAQETQY | TRBV7-6 | . | TRBJ2-5
ASIPQAGGLTETQY | TRBV5-4 | few | TRBJ2-5
ASSLRTQYTGELF | TRBV7-2 | . | TRBJ2-2
AISDQDRGHEQF | TRBV10-3 | . | TRBJ2-1
ASSWTGTNYGYT | TRBV5-6 | once | TRBJ1-2
ASSISRMDYGYT | TRBV19 | few | TRBJ1-2
ASSLEGRDTQY | TRBV7-8 | . | TRBJ2-3
ASSISTGGYGYT | TRBV19 | . | TRBJ1-2
ASSRGPSYEQY | TRBV7-2 | . | TRBJ2-7
ASRTLTTSRNEQF | TRBV7-2 | . | TRBJ2-1
ASSLDSTGELF | TRBV13 | . | TRBJ2-2
ASSLSDSFNEQF | TRBV28 | . | TRBJ2-1
ASSLRQGMNTEAF | TRBV7-2 | . | TRBJ1-1
ASSVEGASAAGELF | TRBV9 | few | TRBJ2-2
SASRASGPRGGEQF | TRBV20-1 | . | TRBJ2-1
ASSTGANGAGELF | TRBV6-6 | . | TRBJ2-2
ASSPRAGDIYEQY | TRBV4-1 | . | TRBJ2-7
ARSLQVNTGELF | TRBV5-3 | . | TRBJ2-2
ASSTRDSYHGYT | TRBV9 | . | TRBJ1-2